Shown below are 8 T cell receptor beta chains from a single sample sequenced in a study of shared clonotypes between healthy human individuals. Assay used: immunoSEQ multiplex PCR; TCRdb lists only in-frame clones, some missing. The data show approximately 350,000 clones, approximately 79% seen once. Material: memory CD4+ T cells sorted from blood. Subset reported: CD45RA-negative fraction. The origin of the receptors is a man younger than 45 in good health.

This clone was detected a few times. The rearrangement links TRBV11-3 to TRBJ2-5; no reliable D call. V lost 2 bases to trimming and J lost 5 bases, with 12 bases between them. This CDR3 contains 14 residues. CDR1 SGHNT and CDR2 YENEEA come from the germline V gene. The CDR3 sequence: CASSLTRTGETQYF. CDR3 nucleotides: TGTGCCAGCAGCTTAACGAGGACCGGGGAGACCCAGTACTTC. Supplemented by reference TRBV11-3 and TRBJ2-5, the full variable domain reads EAGVVQSPRYKIIEKKQPVAFWCNPISGHNTLYWYLQNLGQGPELLIRYENEEAVDDSQLPKDRFSAERLKGVDSTLKIQPAELGDSAVYLCASSLTRTGETQYFGPGTRLLVL.

The chain combines TRBV6-6 with TRBJ2-3; TRBD2 aligns across 10 bases. J gave up 7 bases and V 5 bases, and 12 bases lay outside the gene matches. The CDR3 has 16 residues. The germline V gene has CDR1 MNHNY and CDR2 SVGAGI (reference sequence). CDR3 DNA sequence: TGTGCCAGCAGTAGAACCCTAGCGGGAGTATGGAATACGCAGTATTTT. The encoded protein is CASSRTLAGVWNTQYF.

This chain connects TRBV10-3 to TRBJ2-1; 12 bases are shared with TRBD1. With 2 bases clipped from V and 5 bases from J, the junction kept 4 bases outside the gene matches. Germline CDR1 is ENHRY and CDR2 is SYGVKD. This CDR3 comprises 16 residues. The CDR3 coding sequence is TGTGCCATCAGTGAGCCGGGACAGGGGGCCGACAATGAGCAGTTCTTC. Its translation: CAISEPGQGADNEQFF.

The rearrangement joins TRBV6-4 to TRBJ1-2; a possible D gene is TRBD1 (6 bases). CDR1 and CDR2 from the germline V gene are MRHNA and SNTAGT. This CDR3 comprises 16 residues. The germline V and J ends were trimmed by 4 bases and 0 bases, with 15 bases remaining between them. The CDR3 DNA sequence: TGTGCCAGCAGTGCCCGACAGGAGTTTACTAACTATGGCTACACCTTC. Translated, it gives CASSARQEFTNYGYTF.

The sample holds a few counts of this clone. This rearrangement joins TRBV14 to TRBJ1-2; D uncertain. Germline V gives CDR1 SGHDN, CDR2 FVKESK. V dropped 0 bases and J dropped 6 bases, with 23 bases sitting between them. The CDR3 loop spans 18 amino acids. In DNA form, the CDR3 reads TGTGCCAGCAGCCAAGAAGATCCCCTGAGGACGGTTCTGAATGGCTACACCTTC. It yields the protein CASSQEDPLRTVLNGYTF.

The rearrangement uses TRBV10-2 and TRBJ2-1; 8 bases are shared with TRBD1. Germline assignment: CDR1 WSHSY and CDR2 SAAADI. J gave up 8 bases and V 6 bases, and 9 bases lay outside the gene matches. This CDR3 region has 14 residues. The CDR3 nucleotides are TGCGCCAGCAGCAGGACAGGGTCCGACTATGAGCAGTTCTTC. Its translation: CASSRTGSDYEQFF.

This clone has just a few counts. The sample holds other DNA sequences that translate to the same CDR3. The chain uses TRBV9 and TRBJ2-7; no clear D. Deletions cut 0 bases from V and 2 bases from J, with 9 bases between. The germline CDR1 and CDR2 sequences are SGDLS and YYNGEE. The CDR3 totals 14 residues. CDR3 in amino acids: CASSVDSGPYEQYF. The CDR3 DNA follows: TGTGCCAGCAGCGTAGACAGTGGACCCTACGAGCAGTACTTC.

V is TRBV2 and J is TRBJ2-3; D gene unclear. The CDR3 sequence is 15 residues long. With 3 bases removed from V and 2 bases from J, the gap between germline ends came to 12 bases. CDR1 is SNHLY, CDR2 FYNNEI, per germline. The CDR3 DNA reads as TGTGCCAGCAGTGATAGGAAGGGAATCACAGATACGCAGTATTTT. Its protein is CASSDRKGITDTQYF.